The 26 T cell receptor beta chains given below trace back to one sample, sequenced in a study of T cells in tuberculosis. Cells were sorted from thawed PBMC rested overnight and stained with GMM-loaded CD1B tetramer, viability dye and anti-CD3. The CD1B tetramers carried C32 glucose monomycolate purified from Rhodococcus equi. Assay used: immunoSEQ multiplex PCR; TCRdb lists only in-frame clones, some missing. This sample yields roughly 92,000 clones, of which just over 90% are seen a single time; approximately 2% belongs to the top ten. The sequenced material came from CD1b-GMM tetramer-negative cells sorted from PBMCs. These receptors all stem from an adult woman with latent tuberculosis.

The chain is built from TRBV5-6 and TRBJ1-3; no definite D call. The CDR3 runs 15 residues. The germline CDR1 and CDR2 sequences are SGHDT and YYEEEE. V was clipped by 3 bases and J by 0 bases, with 10 bases between them. This CDR3 reads CASSSLGTSGNTIYF. In nucleotides, the CDR3 is TGTGCCAGCAGCTCTCTCGGTACCTCTGGAAACACCATATATTTT.

V gene TRBV19 combines with J gene TRBJ1-3, with D unclear. Germline V CDR1 and CDR2: LNHDA, SQIVND (reference sequence). CDR3 length: 14 residues. Trimming took 8 bases from V and 0 from J, leaving 11 bases between them. The CDR3 reads CASSASTSGNTIYF. In nucleotides, the CDR3 is TGTGCCAGTTCCGCATCTACCTCTGGAAACACCATATATTTT.

The gene calls are TRBV14 and TRBJ1-6, with D uncertain. The ends were cut back, 0 bases at V and 7 bases at J, with 16 bases in the middle. Germline V CDR1 and CDR2: SGHDN, FVKESK. This CDR3 has 17 amino acids. The CDR3 region is CASSQDGRLRLNSPLHF. The CDR3 DNA reads as TGTGCCAGCAGCCAAGATGGCCGTCTCCGCCTGAATTCACCCCTCCACTTT.

This clone occurred once. This chain joins TRBV4-1 and TRBJ1-6, with no clear D. The V gene's germline CDR1 is MGHRA and CDR2 YSYEKL. V was clipped by 4 bases and J by 7 bases, with 5 bases between them. The CDR3 is 12 residues long. CDR3 nucleotides: TGCGCCAGCAGCCTACAAAATTCACCCCTCCACTTT. Its translation is CASSLQNSPLHF.

This chain uses TRBV27 with TRBJ2-6; D not resolved. Germline lookup yields CDR1 MNHEY and CDR2 SMNVEV (reference sequence). This CDR3 is built from 16 residues. Trimming took 5 bases from V and 0 from J, leaving 11 bases between them. CDR3 residues: CASSLGLISGANVLTF. Here the CDR3 DNA reads TGTGCCAGCAGTCTCGGGTTGATCTCTGGGGCCAACGTCCTGACTTTC. Filled out from reference TRBV27 and TRBJ2-6, the complete variable domain reads EAQVTQNPRYLITVTGKKLTVTCSQNMNHEYMSWYRQDPGLGLRQIYYSMNVEVTDKGDVPEGYKVSRKEKRNFPLILESPSPNQTSLYFCASSLGLISGANVLTFGAGSRLTVL.

The CDR3 DNA reads TGTGCCTGGAACCCTACAGGGTACGGTTCACCCCTCCACTTT. Amino acids: CAWNPTGYGSPLHF. The chain is built from TRBV30 and TRBJ1-6, with a weak D call TRBD1 (6 bases). In germline, CDR1 is GTSNPN, CDR2 SVGIG (reference sequence). This CDR3 region has 14 residues. The germline V and J ends were trimmed by 4 bases and 9 bases, with 16 bases remaining between them.

The CDR3 loop is CASSSRGRGVKNIQYF. CDR3 in DNA: TGTGCCAGCAGTTCCAGGGGGCGCGGAGTCAAAAACATTCAGTACTTC. The rearrangement joins TRBV28 to TRBJ2-4, with 8 bases identical to TRBD1. This CDR3 comprises 16 residues. J gave up 3 bases and V 4 bases, and 8 bases lay outside the gene matches. Germline lookup yields CDR1 MDHEN and CDR2 SYDVKM.

The chain links TRBV5-1 to TRBJ1-1; the D gene is possibly TRBD1 (6 bases). Trimming took 3 bases from V and 1 from J, leaving 13 bases between them. Germline lookup yields CDR1 SGHRS and CDR2 YFSETQ. This CDR3 comprises 15 residues. The CDR3 nucleotides are TGCGCCAGCAGCTCCTTACCGGGACAGAACACTGAAGCTTTCTTT. It translates to CASSSLPGQNTEAFF.

The gene calls are TRBV7-2 and TRBJ2-1; the match to TRBD1 covers 7 bases. The V segment lost 1 base and the J segment 2 bases; nucleotides outside the gene matches: 2. Germline V gene sequence: CDR1 SGHTA, CDR2 FQGNSA. CDR3 length: 15 amino acids. The CDR3 DNA reads as TGTGCCAGCAGCTTAGACAGGGGCGCCTACAATGAGCAGTTCTTC. Amino acids: CASSLDRGAYNEQFF.

The chain links TRBV6-4 to TRBJ1-6; 7 nucleotides align to TRBD1. Germline CDR1 MRHNA, CDR2 SNTAGT. The CDR3 runs 14 residues. J was trimmed by 9 bases and V by 4 bases; bases with no gene match: 6. In nucleotides, the CDR3 is TGTGCCAGCAGTGCGGAGGGGGCCCCTTCACCCCTCCACTTT. Encoded protein: CASSAEGAPSPLHF.

V gene TRBV6-1 combines with J gene TRBJ2-7; 10 bases are shared with TRBD1. There are 14 residues in the CDR3. V shed 1 base, J shed 9 bases, and the junction held 6 bases outside the gene matches. The V gene's germline CDR1 is MNHNS and CDR2 SASEGT. Here the CDR3 DNA reads TGTGCCAGCAGTGAAGGGACAGGGGGTTCAGTGCAGTACGTC. Protein sequence: CASSEGTGGSVQYV.

The genes are TRBV5-1 and TRBJ2-3; 10 bases are a match to TRBD1. CDR1 and CDR2 from the germline V gene are SGHRS and YFSETQ. CDR3 length equals 17 residues. Trimming cost V 4 bases and J 1 base; bases outside gene matches: 9. CDR3 protein: CASSIYAGTGGTDTQYF. The DNA of the CDR3 is TGCGCCAGCAGCATATACGCCGGGACAGGGGGCACAGATACGCAGTATTTT.

V is TRBV6-6 and J is TRBJ2-1; 10 bases agree with TRBD2. CDR3 length equals 14 residues. V gave up 7 bases and J gave up 10 bases; unmatched junction bases: 10. Germline values: CDR1 MNHNY, CDR2 SVGAGI (reference sequence). The CDR3, as DNA: TGTGCCAGCAAATCAGTACTAGCGGGGCTAGAGCAGTTCTTC. Its translation: CASKSVLAGLEQFF.

The CDR3 loop reads CASSTCVYAFF. Here the CDR3 DNA reads TGTGCCAGCAGCACCTGCGTCTACGCTTTCTTT. This chain joins TRBV21-1 and TRBJ1-1. TRBV21-1 is marked as a pseudogene. The CDR3 sequence is 11 residues long.

The rearrangement uses TRBV25-1 and TRBJ1-1, with 8 nucleotides matching TRBD1. The CDR3 has 16 amino acids. J gave up 3 bases and V 2 bases, and 8 bases lay outside the gene matches. Germline V gene sequence: CDR1 MGHDK, CDR2 SYGVNS. The DNA of the CDR3 is TGTGCCAGCAGTGAACAGGGGGCGGGAAGGGACACTGAAGCTTTCTTT. Encoded protein: CASSEQGAGRDTEAFF.

V is TRBV6-5 and J is TRBJ1-2, with D tentatively TRBD1 (5 bases). The length of the CDR3 is 15 residues. Trimming cost V 9 bases and J 2 bases, with 19 bases left between them. Germline V gene sequence: CDR1 MNHEY, CDR2 SVGAGI. CDR3 coding DNA: TGTGCCAGTACTGGGGCAGCCTATGGAAACTATGGCTACACCTTC. Its translation: CASTGAAYGNYGYTF.

There are a few counts of this clone. V gene TRBV6-6 combines with J gene TRBJ1-6; no reliable D call. Germline assignment: CDR1 MNHNY and CDR2 SVGAGI (reference sequence). CDR3 size: 14 residues. Between the trimmed V and J ends, which lost 6 bases and 8 bases, there was a span of 14 bases. CDR3 nucleotides: TGTGCCAGCAGGGGAGAGGGAACTTATTCACCCCTCCACTTT. Residues: CASRGEGTYSPLHF.

The CDR3 sequence: CASSHQTGGETQYF. The CDR3, as DNA: TGCGCCAGCAGCCATCAGACAGGTGGGGAGACCCAGTACTTC. The chain is built from TRBV5-1 and TRBJ2-5; possible D gene TRBD1, 6 bases. CDR1 is SGHRS, CDR2 YFSETQ, per germline. The CDR3 consists of 14 residues. V was trimmed by 4 bases and J by 5 bases, leaving 15 bases between them.

V usage is TRBV5-1 and J usage is TRBJ2-7; D is perhaps TRBD1 (6 bases). The CDR3 loop spans 13 amino acids. Germline V gene lookup returns CDR1 SGHRS and CDR2 YFSETQ. Trimming took off 4 bases at V and 1 base at J, with 9 bases between the two ends. This CDR3 reads CASSIGQSYEQYF. Written as DNA, the CDR3 is TGCGCCAGCAGCATCGGACAGTCCTACGAGCAGTACTTC.

The CDR3 protein is CASSQNTGYSTDTQYF. The CDR3 DNA sequence: TGTGCCAGCAGCCAAAATACAGGGTATAGCACAGATACGCAGTATTTT. The chain is built from TRBV14 and TRBJ2-3; tentative D call: TRBD1 (6 bases). The CDR3 covers 16 residues. Trimming stripped 2 bases from V and 0 bases from J, with 12 bases between. The V gene's germline CDR1 is SGHDN and CDR2 FVKESK.

This CDR3 reads CASSQEGQGVWETQYF. CDR3 DNA: TGTGCCAGCAGCCAAGAGGGACAGGGGGTTTGGGAGACCCAGTACTTC. The V gene is TRBV4-2, the J gene TRBJ2-5; 11 positions agree with TRBD1. The germline V gene has CDR1 LGHNA and CDR2 YNFKEQ. CDR3 length: 16 residues. The V gene end was trimmed by 0 bases and the J gene end by 5 bases; junction bases not matched to a gene: 5.

The chain is built from TRBV5-4 and TRBJ2-2; 8 bases fit TRBD1. The CDR3 consists of 15 residues. With V trimmed by 9 bases and J by 3 bases, 10 bases remained unmatched. Germline assignment: CDR1 SGHNT and CDR2 YYREEE (reference sequence). The CDR3 here is CATIGQGEYTGELFF. As DNA, the CDR3 is TGTGCCACCATCGGACAGGGTGAATACACCGGGGAGCTGTTTTTT.

The chain uses TRBV5-5 and TRBJ2-3; TRBD1 matches 11 bases. CDR3 length: 16 residues. Germline loops: CDR1 SGHKS, CDR2 YYEKEE (reference sequence). V lost 4 bases to trimming and J lost 4 bases; unmatched junction nucleotides: 8. The CDR3 here is CASSLGDRGRADTQYF. Written as DNA, the CDR3 is TGTGCCAGCAGCCTAGGGGACAGGGGGAGAGCAGATACGCAGTATTTT.

The V call is TRBV5-1, the J call TRBJ2-3, with 9 nucleotides matching TRBD1. J lost 4 bases, V lost 4 bases, and 4 bases had no gene match. CDR3 size: 14 residues. Germline lookup yields CDR1 SGHRS and CDR2 YFSETQ. The CDR3 DNA reads TGCGCCAGCAGCCCGGGACAGGGTTCAGATACGCAGTATTTT. Amino acid sequence: CASSPGQGSDTQYF.

The chain joins TRBV6-1 to TRBJ1-5, with 8 bases that match TRBD1. Germline V CDR1 and CDR2: MNHNS, SASEGT. J gave up 5 bases and V 7 bases, and 4 bases lay outside the gene matches. This CDR3 has 13 residues. The CDR3 spells CASTDRVYQPQHF. CDR3 bases: TGTGCCAGCACGGACAGGGTCTATCAGCCCCAGCATTTT.

The chain combines TRBV10-3 with TRBJ1-3; 7 bases agree with TRBD1. Germline CDR1 and CDR2: ENHRY and SYGVKD. The CDR3 has 17 residues. Trimming at V came to 0 bases and at J to 8 bases, leaving 13 bases not matched to a gene. The CDR3 bases are TGTGCCATCAGTGAGTCGGGACAGCCGAACCCGGGGGACACCATATATTTT. Protein: CAISESGQPNPGDTIYF.